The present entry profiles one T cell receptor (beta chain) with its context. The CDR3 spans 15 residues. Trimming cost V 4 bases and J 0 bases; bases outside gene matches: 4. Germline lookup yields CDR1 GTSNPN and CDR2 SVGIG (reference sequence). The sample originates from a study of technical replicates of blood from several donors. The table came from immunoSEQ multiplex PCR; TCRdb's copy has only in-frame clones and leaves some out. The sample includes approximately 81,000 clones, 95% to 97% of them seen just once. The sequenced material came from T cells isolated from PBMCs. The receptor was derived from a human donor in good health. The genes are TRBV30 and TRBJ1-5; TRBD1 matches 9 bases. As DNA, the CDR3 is TGTGCCTGGACCAGGACAGGGGATAGCAATCAGCCCCAGCATTTT. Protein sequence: CAWTRTGDSNQPQHF.